This T cell receptor beta chain was sequenced during a study of T-cell reconstitution after alpha-beta-depleted transplantation in children. The CDR3 runs 15 residues. CDR1 is SGHRS, CDR2 YFSETQ, per germline. V lost 4 bases to trimming and J lost 4 bases; unmatched junction nucleotides: 7. The TCRbeta library incorporated unique molecular identifiers. TCRdb re-derived calls from the PCR reads in MiXCR, one entry per CDR3 protein. The data hold 200,000 to 250,000 distinct CDR3 sequences, with around 8% observed a single time. This clonotype was found many times. Specimen: PBMCs, mostly from graft donor cells, collected 180 days after TCRalphabeta/CD19-depleted stem cell transplant. The rearrangement links TRBV5-1 to TRBJ2-1, with TRBD1 matching over 8 bases. The receptor was derived from a male patient aged 10 to 17 who had a stem cell transplant for acute lymphoblastic leukemia, so the T cells may come from the graft donor. The CDR3 coding sequence is TGCGCCAGCAGCGCGACAGGGGAAGGGTACAATGAGCAGTTCTTC. This sequence encodes CASSATGEGYNEQFF.